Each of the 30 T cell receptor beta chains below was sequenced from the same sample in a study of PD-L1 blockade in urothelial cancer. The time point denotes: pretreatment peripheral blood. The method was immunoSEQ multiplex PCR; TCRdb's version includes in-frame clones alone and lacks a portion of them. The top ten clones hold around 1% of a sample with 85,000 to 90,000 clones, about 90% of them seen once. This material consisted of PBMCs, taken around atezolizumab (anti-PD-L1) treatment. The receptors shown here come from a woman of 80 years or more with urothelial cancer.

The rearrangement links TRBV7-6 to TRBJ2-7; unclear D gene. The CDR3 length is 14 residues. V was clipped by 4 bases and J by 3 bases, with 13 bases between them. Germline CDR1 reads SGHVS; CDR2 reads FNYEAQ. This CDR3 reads CASSSTESHYEQYF. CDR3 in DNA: TGTGCCAGCAGCTCCACAGAATCTCACTACGAGCAGTACTTC.

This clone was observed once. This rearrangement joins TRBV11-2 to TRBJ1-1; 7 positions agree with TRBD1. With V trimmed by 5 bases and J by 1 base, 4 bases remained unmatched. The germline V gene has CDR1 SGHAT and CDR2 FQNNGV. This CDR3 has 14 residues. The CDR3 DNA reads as TGTGCCAGCAGCGGCTACAGGGGGAACACTGAAGCTTTCTTT. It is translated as CASSGYRGNTEAFF.

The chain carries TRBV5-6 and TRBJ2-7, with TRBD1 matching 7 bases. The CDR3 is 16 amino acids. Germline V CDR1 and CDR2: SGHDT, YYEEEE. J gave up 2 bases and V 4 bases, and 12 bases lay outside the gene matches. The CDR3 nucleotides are TGTGCCAGCAGCACACAGTGGGGGACAGTTACCTACGAGCAGTACTTC. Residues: CASSTQWGTVTYEQYF. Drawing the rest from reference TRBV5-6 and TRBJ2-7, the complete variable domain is DAGVTQSPTHLIKTRGQQVTLRCSPKSGHDTVSWYQQALGQGPQFIFQYYEEEERQRGNFPDRFSGHQFPNYSSELNVNALLLGDSALYLCASSTQWGTVTYEQYFGPGTRLTVT.

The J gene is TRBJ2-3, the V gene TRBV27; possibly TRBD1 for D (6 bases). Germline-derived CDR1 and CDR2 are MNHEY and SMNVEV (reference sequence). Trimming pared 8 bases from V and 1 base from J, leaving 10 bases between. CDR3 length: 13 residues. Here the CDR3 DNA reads TGTGCCAGCCGGGACACCGGCACAGATACGCAGTATTTT. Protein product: CASRDTGTDTQYF.

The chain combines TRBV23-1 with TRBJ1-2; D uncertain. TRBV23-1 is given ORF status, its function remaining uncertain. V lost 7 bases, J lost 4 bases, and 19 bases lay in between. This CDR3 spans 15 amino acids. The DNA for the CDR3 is TGCGCCAGCATCCTTGTGAGTTGCAGGCGCTATGGCTACACCTTC. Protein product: CASILVSCRRYGYTF.

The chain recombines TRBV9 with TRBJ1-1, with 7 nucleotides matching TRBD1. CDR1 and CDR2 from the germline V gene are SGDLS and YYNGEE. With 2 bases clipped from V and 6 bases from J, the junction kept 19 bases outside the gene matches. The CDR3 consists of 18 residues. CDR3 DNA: TGTGCCAGCAGCGTCACCGGGACAGCCAGAGGGGTGATAGCTGAAGCTTTCTTT. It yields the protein CASSVTGTARGVIAEAFF. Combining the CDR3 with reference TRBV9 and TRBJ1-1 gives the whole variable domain DSGVTQTPKHLITATGQRVTLRCSPRSGDLSVYWYQQSLDQGLQFLIQYYNGEERAKGNILERFSAQQFPDLHSELNLSSLELGDSALYFCASSVTGTARGVIAEAFFGQGTRLTVV.

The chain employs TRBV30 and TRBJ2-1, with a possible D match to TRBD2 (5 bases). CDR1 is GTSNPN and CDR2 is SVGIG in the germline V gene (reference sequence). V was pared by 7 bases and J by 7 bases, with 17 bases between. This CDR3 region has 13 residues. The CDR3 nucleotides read TGTGCCTCCCTCCGCCCATCGGGGAATGAGCAGTTCTTC. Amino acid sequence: CASLRPSGNEQFF.

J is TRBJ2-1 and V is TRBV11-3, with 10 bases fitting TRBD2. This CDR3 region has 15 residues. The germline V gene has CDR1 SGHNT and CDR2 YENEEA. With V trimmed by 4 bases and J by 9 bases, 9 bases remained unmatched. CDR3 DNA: TGTGCCAGCAGCTCCCGGTCTAGCGGGAGTACTGAGCAGTTCTTC. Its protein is CASSSRSSGSTEQFF.

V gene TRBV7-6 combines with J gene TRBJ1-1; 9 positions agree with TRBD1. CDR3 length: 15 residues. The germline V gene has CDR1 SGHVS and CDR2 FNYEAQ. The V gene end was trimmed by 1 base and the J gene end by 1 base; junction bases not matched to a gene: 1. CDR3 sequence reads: CASSLEQGANTEAFF. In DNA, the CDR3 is TGTGCCAGCAGCTTAGAACAGGGGGCGAACACTGAAGCTTTCTTT.

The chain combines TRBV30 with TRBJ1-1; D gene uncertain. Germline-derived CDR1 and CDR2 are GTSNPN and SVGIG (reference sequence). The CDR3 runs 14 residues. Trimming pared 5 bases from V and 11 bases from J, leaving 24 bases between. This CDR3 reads CAWLGPGMGFMAFF. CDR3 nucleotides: TGTGCCTGGCTCGGACCGGGAATGGGGTTTATGGCTTTCTTT. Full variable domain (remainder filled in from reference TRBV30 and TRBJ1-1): SQTIHQWPATLVQPVGSPLSLECTVEGTSNPNLYWYRQAAGRGLQLLFYSVGIGQISSEVPQNLSASRPQDRQFILSSKKLLLSDSGFYLCAWLGPGMGFMAFFGQGTRLTVV.

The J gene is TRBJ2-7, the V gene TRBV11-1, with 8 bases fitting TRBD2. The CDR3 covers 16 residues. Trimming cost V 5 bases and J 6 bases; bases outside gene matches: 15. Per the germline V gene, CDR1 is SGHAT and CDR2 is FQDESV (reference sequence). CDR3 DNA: TGTGCCAGCAGCGAAGCTCTAGGCGGGAGGAAGCGCGAGCAGTACTTC. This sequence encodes CASSEALGGRKREQYF.

The CDR3 spells CASAQDRLTEQYF. Here the CDR3 DNA reads TGTGCCAGTGCTCAGGACAGGTTAACCGAGCAGTACTTC. The rearrangement joins TRBV19 to TRBJ2-7, with 7 bases matching TRBD1. CDR3 length: 13 residues. Germline V gene lookup returns CDR1 LNHDA and CDR2 SQIVND (reference sequence). V dropped 8 bases and J dropped 6; count of bases not matched to a gene: 10. Using reference TRBV19 and TRBJ2-7 for the parts outside the CDR3, the full variable domain is DGGITQSPKYLFRKEGQNVTLSCEQNLNHDAMYWYRQDPGQGLRLIYYSQIVNDFQKGDIAEGYSVSREKKESFPLTVTSAQKNPTAFYLCASAQDRLTEQYFGPGTRLTVT.

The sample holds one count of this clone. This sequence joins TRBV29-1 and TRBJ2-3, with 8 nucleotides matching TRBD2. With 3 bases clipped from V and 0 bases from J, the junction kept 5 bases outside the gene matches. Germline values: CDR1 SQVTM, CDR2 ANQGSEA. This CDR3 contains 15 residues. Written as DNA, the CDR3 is TGCAGCGTTGAGGATAGCGGGGCAAGCACAGATACGCAGTATTTT. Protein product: CSVEDSGASTDTQYF.

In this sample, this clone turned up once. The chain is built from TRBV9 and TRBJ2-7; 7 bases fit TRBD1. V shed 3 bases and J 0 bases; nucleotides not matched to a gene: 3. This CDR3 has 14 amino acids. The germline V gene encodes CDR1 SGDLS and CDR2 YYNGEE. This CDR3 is CASSATGDSYEQYF. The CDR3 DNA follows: TGTGCCAGCAGCGCCACAGGGGACTCCTACGAGCAGTACTTC. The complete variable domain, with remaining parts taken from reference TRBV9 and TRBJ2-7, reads DSGVTQTPKHLITATGQRVTLRCSPRSGDLSVYWYQQSLDQGLQFLIQYYNGEERAKGNILERFSAQQFPDLHSELNLSSLELGDSALYFCASSATGDSYEQYFGPGTRLTVT.

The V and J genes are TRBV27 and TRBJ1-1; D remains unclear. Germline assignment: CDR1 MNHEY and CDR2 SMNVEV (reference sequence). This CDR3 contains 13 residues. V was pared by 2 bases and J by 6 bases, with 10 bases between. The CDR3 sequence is CASSLLGAPEAFF. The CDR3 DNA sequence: TGTGCCAGCAGTTTACTGGGCGCCCCTGAAGCTTTCTTT.

The CDR3 loop reads CASSPSLGLAGEGTQYF. As DNA, the CDR3 is TGTGCCAGTAGCCCCTCGTTGGGACTAGCGGGAGAAGGTACGCAGTATTTT. The J gene is TRBJ2-3, the V gene TRBV19; 14 nucleotides align to TRBD2. The length of the CDR3 is 17 residues. V was pared by 6 bases and J by 8 bases, with 13 bases of the junction left unmatched. Germline-derived CDR1 and CDR2 are LNHDA and SQIVND (reference sequence).

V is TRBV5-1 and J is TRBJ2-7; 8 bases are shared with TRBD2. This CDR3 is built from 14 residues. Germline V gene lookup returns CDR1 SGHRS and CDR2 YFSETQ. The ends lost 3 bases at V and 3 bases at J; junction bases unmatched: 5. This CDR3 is CASSSGTSSYEQYF. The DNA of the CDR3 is TGCGCCAGCAGCTCAGGGACTAGTAGCTACGAGCAGTACTTC. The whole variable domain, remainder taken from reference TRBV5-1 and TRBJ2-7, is KAGVTQTPRYLIKTRGQQVTLSCSPISGHRSVSWYQQTPGQGLQFLFEYFSETQRNKGNFPGRFSGRQFSNSRSEMNVSTLELGDSALYLCASSSGTSSYEQYFGPGTRLTVT.

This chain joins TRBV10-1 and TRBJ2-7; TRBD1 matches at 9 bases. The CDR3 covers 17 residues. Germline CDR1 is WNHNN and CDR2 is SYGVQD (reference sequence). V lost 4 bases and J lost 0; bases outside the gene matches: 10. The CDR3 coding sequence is TGCGCCAGCAGTGGCCCGGGACAGGGAACAAACTCCTACGAGCAGTACTTC. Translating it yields CASSGPGQGTNSYEQYF.

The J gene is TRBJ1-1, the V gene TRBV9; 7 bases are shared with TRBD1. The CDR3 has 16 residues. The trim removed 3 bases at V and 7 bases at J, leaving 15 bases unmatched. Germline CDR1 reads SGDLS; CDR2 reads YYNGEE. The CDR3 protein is CASSEGQPPPSHEAFF. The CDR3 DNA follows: TGTGCCAGCAGCGAGGGACAGCCCCCCCCATCGCATGAAGCTTTCTTT.

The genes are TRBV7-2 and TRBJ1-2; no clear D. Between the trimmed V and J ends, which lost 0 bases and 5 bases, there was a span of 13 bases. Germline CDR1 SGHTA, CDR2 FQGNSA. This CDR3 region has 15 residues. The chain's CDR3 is CASSLAPAIGYGYTF. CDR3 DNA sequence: TGTGCCAGCAGCTTAGCCCCCGCTATCGGGTATGGCTACACCTTC.

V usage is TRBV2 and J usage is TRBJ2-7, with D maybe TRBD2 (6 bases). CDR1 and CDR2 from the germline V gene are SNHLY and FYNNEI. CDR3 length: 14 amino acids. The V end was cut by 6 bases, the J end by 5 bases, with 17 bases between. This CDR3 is CASRAERVGHEQYF. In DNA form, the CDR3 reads TGTGCCAGCAGGGCCGAGCGGGTCGGGCACGAGCAGTACTTC.

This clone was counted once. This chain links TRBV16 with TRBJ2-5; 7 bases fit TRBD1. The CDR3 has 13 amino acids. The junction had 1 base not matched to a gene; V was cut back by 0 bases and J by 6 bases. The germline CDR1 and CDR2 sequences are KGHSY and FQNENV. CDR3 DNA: TGTGCCAGCAGCCAATCGACAGGGCAGACCCAGTACTTC. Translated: CASSQSTGQTQYF.

CDR3 residues: CASTGAAGAGKGTDTQYF. The CDR3 DNA is TGTGCCAGCACTGGCGCGGCAGGGGCCGGGAAGGGGACAGATACGCAGTATTTT. The chain recombines TRBV2 with TRBJ2-3, with D possibly being TRBD1 (6 bases). There are 18 residues in the CDR3. Germline V gene lookup returns CDR1 SNHLY and CDR2 FYNNEI. The ends were cut back, 7 bases at V and 3 bases at J, with 26 bases in the middle.

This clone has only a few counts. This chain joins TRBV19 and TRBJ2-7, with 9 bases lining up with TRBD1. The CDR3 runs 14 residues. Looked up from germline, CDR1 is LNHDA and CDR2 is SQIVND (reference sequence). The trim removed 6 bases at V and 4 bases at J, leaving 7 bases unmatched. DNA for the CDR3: TGTGCCAGTAGCCCGGGACAGGGTGTGTACGAGCAGTACTTC. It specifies CASSPGQGVYEQYF.

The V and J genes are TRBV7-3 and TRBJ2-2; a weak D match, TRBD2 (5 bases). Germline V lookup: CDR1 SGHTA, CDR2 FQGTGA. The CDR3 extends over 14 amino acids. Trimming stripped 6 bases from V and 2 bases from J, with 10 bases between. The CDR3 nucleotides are TGTGCCAGCAGTGGGAGACTCAACACCGGGGAGCTGTTTTTT. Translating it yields CASSGRLNTGELFF.

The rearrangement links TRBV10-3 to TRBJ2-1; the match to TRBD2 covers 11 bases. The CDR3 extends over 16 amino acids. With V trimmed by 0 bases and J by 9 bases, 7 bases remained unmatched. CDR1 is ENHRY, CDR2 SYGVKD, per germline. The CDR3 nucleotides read TGTGCCATCAGTGAGTCGACTAGCGGGACCGTCGGTGAGCAGTTCTTC. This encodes CAISESTSGTVGEQFF.

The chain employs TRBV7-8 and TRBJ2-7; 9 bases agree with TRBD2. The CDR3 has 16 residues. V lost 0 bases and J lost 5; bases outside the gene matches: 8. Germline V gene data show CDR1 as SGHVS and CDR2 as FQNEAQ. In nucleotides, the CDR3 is TGTGCCAGCAGCTTAGCGTCAGCGGGAGGCCAGGACGAGCAGTACTTC. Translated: CASSLASAGGQDEQYF.

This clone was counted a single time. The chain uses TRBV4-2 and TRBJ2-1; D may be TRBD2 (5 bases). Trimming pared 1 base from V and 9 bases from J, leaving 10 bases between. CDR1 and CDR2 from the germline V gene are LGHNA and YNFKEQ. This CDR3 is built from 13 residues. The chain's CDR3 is CASSQVSGGEQFF. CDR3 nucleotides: TGTGCCAGCAGCCAAGTAAGCGGCGGTGAGCAGTTCTTC.

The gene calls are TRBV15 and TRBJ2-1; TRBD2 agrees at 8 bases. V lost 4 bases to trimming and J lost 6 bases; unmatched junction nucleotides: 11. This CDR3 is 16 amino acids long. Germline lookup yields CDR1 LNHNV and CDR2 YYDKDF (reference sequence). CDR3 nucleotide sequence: TGTGCCACCAGCAAAGGACGACTAGCGCTTCTCAATGAGCAGTTCTTC. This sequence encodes CATSKGRLALLNEQFF.

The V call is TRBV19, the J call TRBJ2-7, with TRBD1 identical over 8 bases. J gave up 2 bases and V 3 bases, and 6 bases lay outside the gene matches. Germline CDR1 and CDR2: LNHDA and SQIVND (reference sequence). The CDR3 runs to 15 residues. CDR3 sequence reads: CASSIRQGSTYEQYF. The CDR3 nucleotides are TGTGCCAGTAGTATTCGACAGGGGTCAACCTACGAGCAGTACTTC.